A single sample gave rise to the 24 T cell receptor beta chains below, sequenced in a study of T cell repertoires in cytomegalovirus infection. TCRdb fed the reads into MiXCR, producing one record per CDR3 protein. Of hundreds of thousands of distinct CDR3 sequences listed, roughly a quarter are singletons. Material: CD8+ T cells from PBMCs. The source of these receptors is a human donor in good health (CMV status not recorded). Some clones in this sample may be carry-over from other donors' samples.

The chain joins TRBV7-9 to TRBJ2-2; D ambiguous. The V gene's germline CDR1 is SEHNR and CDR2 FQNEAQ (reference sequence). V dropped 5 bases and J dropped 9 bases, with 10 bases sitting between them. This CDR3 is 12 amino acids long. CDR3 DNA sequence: TGTGCCAGCAGCGCCACGGCGCGGGAGCTGTTTTTT. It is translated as CASSATARELFF.

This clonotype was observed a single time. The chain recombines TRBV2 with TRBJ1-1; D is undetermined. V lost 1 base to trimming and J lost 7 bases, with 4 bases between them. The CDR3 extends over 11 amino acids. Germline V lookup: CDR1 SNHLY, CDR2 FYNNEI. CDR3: CASSEGGEAFF. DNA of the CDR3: TGTGCCAGCAGTGAAGGCGGTGAAGCTTTCTTT.

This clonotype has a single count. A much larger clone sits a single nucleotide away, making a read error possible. The chain's CDR3 is CASSFIYEQNIQYF. The CDR3 DNA sequence: TGTGCCAGCAGTTTTATATATGAGCAAAACATTCAGTACTTC. The V call is TRBV28, the J call TRBJ2-4; D not certain. Germline values: CDR1 MDHEN, CDR2 SYDVKM. The CDR3 covers 14 residues. V was trimmed by 3 bases and J by 5 bases, leaving 11 bases between them.

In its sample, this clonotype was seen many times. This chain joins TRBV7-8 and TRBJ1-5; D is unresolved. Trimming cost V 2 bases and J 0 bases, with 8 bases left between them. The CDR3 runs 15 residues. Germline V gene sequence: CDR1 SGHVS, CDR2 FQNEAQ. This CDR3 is CASSLPSFSNQPQHF. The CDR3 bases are TGTGCCAGCAGCTTACCGTCATTTAGCAATCAGCCCCAGCATTTT.

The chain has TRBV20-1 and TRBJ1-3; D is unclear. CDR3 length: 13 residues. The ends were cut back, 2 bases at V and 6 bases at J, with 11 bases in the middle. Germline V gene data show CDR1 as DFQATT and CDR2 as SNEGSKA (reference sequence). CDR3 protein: CSARNPTANTIYF. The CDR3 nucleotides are TGCAGTGCTAGAAATCCTACGGCAAACACCATATATTTT.

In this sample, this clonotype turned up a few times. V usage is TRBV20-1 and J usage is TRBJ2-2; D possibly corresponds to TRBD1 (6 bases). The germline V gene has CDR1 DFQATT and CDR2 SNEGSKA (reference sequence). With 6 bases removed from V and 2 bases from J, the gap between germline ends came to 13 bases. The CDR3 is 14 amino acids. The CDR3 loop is CSAPDRFNTGELFF. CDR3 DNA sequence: TGCAGTGCACCAGACAGGTTCAACACCGGGGAGCTGTTTTTT.

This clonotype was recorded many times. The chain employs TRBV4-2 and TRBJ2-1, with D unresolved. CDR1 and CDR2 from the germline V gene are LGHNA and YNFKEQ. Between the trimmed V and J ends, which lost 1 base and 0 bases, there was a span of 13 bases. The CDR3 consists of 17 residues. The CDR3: CASSQVLRESSYNEQFF. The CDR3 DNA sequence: TGTGCCAGCAGCCAAGTATTACGCGAGAGCTCCTACAATGAGCAGTTCTTC.

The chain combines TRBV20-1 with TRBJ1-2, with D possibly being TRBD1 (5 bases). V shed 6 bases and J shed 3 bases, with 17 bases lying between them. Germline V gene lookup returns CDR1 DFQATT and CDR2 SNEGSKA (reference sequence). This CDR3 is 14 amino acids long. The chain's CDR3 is CSAPHAGHDYGYTF. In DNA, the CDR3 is TGCAGTGCCCCTCATGCAGGGCACGACTATGGCTACACCTTC.

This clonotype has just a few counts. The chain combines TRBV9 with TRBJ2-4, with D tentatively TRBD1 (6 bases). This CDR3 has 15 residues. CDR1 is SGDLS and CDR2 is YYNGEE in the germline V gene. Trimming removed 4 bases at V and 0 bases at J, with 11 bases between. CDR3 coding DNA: TGTGCCAGCAGCCCCGGGACAAGAGCCAAAAACATTCAGTACTTC. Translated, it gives CASSPGTRAKNIQYF. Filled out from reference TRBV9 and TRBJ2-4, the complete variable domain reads DSGVTQTPKHLITATGQRVTLRCSPRSGDLSVYWYQQSLDQGLQFLIQYYNGEERAKGNILERFSAQQFPDLHSELNLSSLELGDSALYFCASSPGTRAKNIQYFGAGTRLSVL.

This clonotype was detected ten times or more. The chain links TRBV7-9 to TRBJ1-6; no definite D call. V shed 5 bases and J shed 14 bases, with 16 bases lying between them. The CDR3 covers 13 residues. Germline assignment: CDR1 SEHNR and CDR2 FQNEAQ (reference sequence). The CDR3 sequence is CASSPEPRGALHF. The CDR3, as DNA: TGTGCCAGCAGCCCCGAACCTCGCGGGGCCCTCCACTTT.

The CDR3: CASSFGGTGDWNGYTF. DNA of the CDR3: TGTGCCAGCAGCTTCGGGGGGACAGGGGATTGGAATGGCTACACCTTC. The rearrangement uses TRBV5-5 and TRBJ1-2; 10 bases line up with TRBD1. The ends lost 2 bases at V and 6 bases at J; junction bases unmatched: 10. The germline gives CDR1 SGHKS, CDR2 YYEKEE (reference sequence). This CDR3 comprises 16 residues.

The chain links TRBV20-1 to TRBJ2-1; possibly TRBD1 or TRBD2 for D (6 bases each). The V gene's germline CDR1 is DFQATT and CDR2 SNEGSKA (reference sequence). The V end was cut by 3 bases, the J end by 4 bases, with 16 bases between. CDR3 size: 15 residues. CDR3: CSASPGGGPYNEQFF. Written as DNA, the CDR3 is TGCAGTGCTAGCCCAGGTGGGGGGCCTTACAATGAGCAGTTCTTC.

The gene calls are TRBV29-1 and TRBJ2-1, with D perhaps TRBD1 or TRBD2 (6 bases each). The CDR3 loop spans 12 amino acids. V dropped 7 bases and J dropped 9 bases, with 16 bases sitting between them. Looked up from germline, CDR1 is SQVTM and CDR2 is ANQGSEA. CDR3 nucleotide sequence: TGCAGCGAAAGAAGCAGGGGAGGTGAGCAGTTCTTC. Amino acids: CSERSRGGEQFF.

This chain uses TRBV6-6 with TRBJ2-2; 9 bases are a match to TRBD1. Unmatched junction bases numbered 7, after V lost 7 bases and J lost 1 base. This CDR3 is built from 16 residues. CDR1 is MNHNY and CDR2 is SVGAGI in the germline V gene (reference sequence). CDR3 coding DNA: TGTGCCAGCACCCTCGGGACAGGGAGGAACACCGGGGAGCTGTTTTTT. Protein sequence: CASTLGTGRNTGELFF.

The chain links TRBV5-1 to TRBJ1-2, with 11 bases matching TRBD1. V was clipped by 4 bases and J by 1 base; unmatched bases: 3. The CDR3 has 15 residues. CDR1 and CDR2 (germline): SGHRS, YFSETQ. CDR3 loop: CASSEDRGHNYGYTF. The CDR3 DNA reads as TGCGCCAGCAGCGAGGACAGGGGGCATAACTATGGCTACACCTTC.

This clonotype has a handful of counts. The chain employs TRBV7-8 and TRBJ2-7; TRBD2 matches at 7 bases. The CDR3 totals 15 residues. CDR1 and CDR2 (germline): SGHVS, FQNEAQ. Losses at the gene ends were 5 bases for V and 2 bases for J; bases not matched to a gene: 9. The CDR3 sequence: CASSPGWGGTYEQYF. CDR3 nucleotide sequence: TGTGCCAGCAGCCCGGGGTGGGGGGGAACCTACGAGCAGTACTTC.

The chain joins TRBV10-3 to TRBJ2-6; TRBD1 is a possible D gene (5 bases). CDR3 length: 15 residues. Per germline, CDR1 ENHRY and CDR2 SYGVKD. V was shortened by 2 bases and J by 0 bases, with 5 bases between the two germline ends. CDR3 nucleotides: TGTGCCATCAGTGAGGGACACTCTGGGGCCAACGTCCTGACTTTC. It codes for CAISEGHSGANVLTF.

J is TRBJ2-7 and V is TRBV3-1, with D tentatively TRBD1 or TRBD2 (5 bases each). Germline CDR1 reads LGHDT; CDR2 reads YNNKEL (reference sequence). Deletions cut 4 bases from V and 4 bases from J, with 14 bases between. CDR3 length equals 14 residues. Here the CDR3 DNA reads TGTGCCAGCAGCCCCGGGACCACCGCTTACGAGCAGTACGTC. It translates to CASSPGTTAYEQYV.

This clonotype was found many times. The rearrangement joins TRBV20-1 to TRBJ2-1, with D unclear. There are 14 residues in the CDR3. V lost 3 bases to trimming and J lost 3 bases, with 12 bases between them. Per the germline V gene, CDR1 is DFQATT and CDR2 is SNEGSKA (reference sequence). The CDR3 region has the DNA TGCAGTGCTAGTGGGCCGATAAACTACAATGAGCAGTTCTTC. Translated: CSASGPINYNEQFF.

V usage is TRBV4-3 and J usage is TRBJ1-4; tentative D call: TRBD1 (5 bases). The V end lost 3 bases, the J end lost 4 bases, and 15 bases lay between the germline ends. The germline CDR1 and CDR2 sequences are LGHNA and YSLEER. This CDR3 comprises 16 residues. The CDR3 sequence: CASSQNPGGGNEKLFF. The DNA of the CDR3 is TGCGCCAGCAGCCAGAACCCCGGGGGGGGTAATGAAAAACTGTTTTTT.

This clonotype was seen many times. CDR3 bases: TGTGCCAGCAGCTTATTGGACGGACACCTTCTAGCCAAAAACATTCAGTACTTC. Translated, it gives CASSLLDGHLLAKNIQYF. The V and J genes are TRBV7-9 and TRBJ2-4; D is perhaps TRBD1 (5 bases). This CDR3 has 18 amino acids. V was clipped by 2 bases and J by 0 bases, with 17 bases between them. Germline V gene sequence: CDR1 SEHNR, CDR2 FQNEAQ (reference sequence).

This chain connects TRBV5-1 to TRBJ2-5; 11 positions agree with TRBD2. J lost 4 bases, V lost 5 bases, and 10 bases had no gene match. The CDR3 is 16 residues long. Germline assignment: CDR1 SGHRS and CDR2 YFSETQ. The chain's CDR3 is CASRVGLAGDLETQYF. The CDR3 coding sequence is TGCGCCAGCAGGGTCGGACTAGCGGGTGACCTAGAGACCCAGTACTTC.

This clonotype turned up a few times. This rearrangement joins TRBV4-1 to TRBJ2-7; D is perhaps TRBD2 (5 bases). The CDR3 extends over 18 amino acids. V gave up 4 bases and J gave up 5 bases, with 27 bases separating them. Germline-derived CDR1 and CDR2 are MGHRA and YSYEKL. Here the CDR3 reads CASSPWVGKQTMFNEQYF. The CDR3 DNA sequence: TGCGCCAGCAGCCCTTGGGTGGGAAAGCAGACTATGTTCAACGAGCAGTACTTC.

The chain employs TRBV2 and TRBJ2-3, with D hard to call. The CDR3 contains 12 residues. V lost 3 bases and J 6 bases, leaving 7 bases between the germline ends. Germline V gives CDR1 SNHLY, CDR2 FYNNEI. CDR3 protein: CASSDTPDTQYF. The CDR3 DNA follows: TGTGCCAGCAGTGATACACCCGATACGCAGTATTTT.